This TCR beta chain derives from a study of human T cells and chemical hapten exposure (dated by TCRdb to about 2021). As for the study more broadly: For sensitization, 2% DPC in acetone was applied to an approximately 2 cm by approximately 2 cm area of upper inner arm skin. Throughout the study period of roughly 24 weeks, patients also received therapeutic DPC doses to the scalp every week. Patch testing was performed on the upper back with Finn chambers containing 0.01% DPC, and the patch tests were scored after 6 days according to International Contact Dermatitis Research Group standards. Alopecia areata with under or over 50% scalp involvement, alopecia totalis and alopecia universalis were represented in the patient cohort, which was mostly female. Libraries were pooled for sequencing, and variation in per-sample TCR yields was attributed mainly to small differences in library volumes within the pool. The study tracked peripheral blood TCR repertoire changes in vivo during primary and secondary sensitization to the hapten diphenylcyclopropenone (DPC) in alopecia patients. Blood samples were taken from patients before sensitization (week 0) and at 2, 6 and about 24 weeks after DPC sensitization. Blood for TCR sequencing was provided by twenty-nine alopecia patients at one to four time points (pre-sensitization, 2, 6 and 24 weeks). The investigation overall reported the following: Because all patients had alopecia, a presumed autoimmune disease, the immune response of the patients might differ from that of healthy individuals. DPC sensitization did not change how many TCRs were above 1 in 1000 frequency, and no evidence was found of alterations in global repertoire structure. The number of PT1 expanded TCRs positively correlated with patch test score, significant at thresholds 8, 16 and 32 but not 4. Compared with pre-sensitization or healthy control sets, expanded TCRs formed significantly more large CDR3 similarity clusters, which is consistent with antigen-driven responses. After repeated subsampling, changes were observed in the strength of the expansion versus patch-test correlation and in the threshold at which the correlation became significant.

V has 4 bases trimmed and J has 1 base trimmed; junction bases matching no gene number 9. The CDR3 holds 16 amino acids from the cysteine to the phenylalanine. The read is trimmed to its CDR3 DNA, 48 bases read in frame from base 1. Taken from the germline V gene, the CDR1 and CDR2 loops are SNHLY and FYNNEI. In light of the paper, this sample's time point label describes: patch test 3, about 24 weeks after DPC sensitization. This specimen's treatment or condition label, interpreted: therapeutic diphenylcyclopropenone sensitization with weekly scalp DPC. Blood at each patch-test visit was drawn before the patch test was applied. Patients were considered eligible if aged 18 to 70, diagnosed with alopecia and deemed suitable for DPC therapy, and patients were excluded if pregnant. Total RNA was extracted from unfractionated whole blood that had been collected in Tempus Blood RNA tubes. Library method: RACE. Sequencing was carried out with a NextSeq 500. During library preparation, unique molecular identifiers were attached to individual cDNA molecules so that TCRs could be counted in a quantitative, reproducible way. Both TCR alpha and TCR beta chains were sequenced from each blood RNA sample. The original pipeline was this. The median number of TCRs per sample was approximately 93,000, ranging from about 20,000 to 700,000. The Decombinator software suite was used to annotate the V, J and CDR3 of the TCR reads. To make PS versus PT1 abundance plots, every sample was subsampled to the same number of TCRs (28,000). TCRs were defined as expanded if absent before sensitization and observed at least eight times at the 2-week time point. In-frame beta chains were kept once TCRdb had trimmed the public reads at Q25 with fastp and called clones with MiXCR. Rows are combined by CDR3 protein, so each entry shows the most common genes and DNA. The V and J calls come from TCRdb's annotation, not from the publication. For this sample the table gives roughly 84,000 distinct CDR3 sequences, of which 11% were detected only once. The leading ten clones occupy 3.7% of the sample.

This clonotype was detected many times. Its antigen target is currently unknown. Base qualities are not at hand, and no much larger clone is one base apart. The rearranged segments are TRBV2 and TRBJ2-7; 8 bases in the junction line up with TRBD1. Source: whole blood, taken in connection with sensitization to the hapten diphenylcyclopropenone (DPC). The sequence was collected from a woman between 45 and 60 years old with alopecia areata. Some clones in this sample may be carry-over from other donors' samples. The DNA sequence follows: TGTGCCAGCAGTGGGGTGGGCCGGACAGGGTCCTACGAGCAGTACTTC. It translates to CASSGVGRTGSYEQYF.